This TCR beta chain was captured by sequencing in a study of blood T cell repertoires in COVID-19. Study members were between roughly 18 and 89 years old and lived in 24 US regions. Cohort assignment relied on participant-reported clinical history. This CDR3 is built from 15 residues. The germline gives CDR1 SGHVS, CDR2 FNYEAQ. Unmatched junction bases numbered 11, after V lost 10 bases and J lost 3 bases. Measured with immunoSEQ multiplex PCR; TCRdb has only the in-frame clones, and not every one. The sample has around 220,000 clones; 75% to 85% are singletons. V and J are TRBV7-6 and TRBJ2-2; 7 bases match TRBD2. This clonotype originated in a woman aged 40-49 years with acute COVID-19. The sequenced sample was PBMCs or T cells enriched from blood (not recorded which). The CDR3 loop is CATGERLAYTGELFF. The DNA for the CDR3 is TGTGCCACGGGGGAGAGACTAGCATACACCGGGGAGCTGTTTTTT.